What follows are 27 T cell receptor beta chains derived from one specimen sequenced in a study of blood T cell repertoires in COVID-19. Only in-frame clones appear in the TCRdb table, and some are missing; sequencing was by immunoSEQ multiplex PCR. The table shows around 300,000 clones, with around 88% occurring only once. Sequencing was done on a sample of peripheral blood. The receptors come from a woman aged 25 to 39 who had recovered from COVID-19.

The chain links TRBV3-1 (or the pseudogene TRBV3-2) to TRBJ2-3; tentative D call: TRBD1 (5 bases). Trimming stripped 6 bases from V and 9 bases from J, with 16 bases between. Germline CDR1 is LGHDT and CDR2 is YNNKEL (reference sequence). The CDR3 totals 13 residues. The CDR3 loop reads CASRRAAGSTQYF. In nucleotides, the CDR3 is TGTGCCAGCAGAAGGGCGGCAGGGTCAACGCAGTATTTT.

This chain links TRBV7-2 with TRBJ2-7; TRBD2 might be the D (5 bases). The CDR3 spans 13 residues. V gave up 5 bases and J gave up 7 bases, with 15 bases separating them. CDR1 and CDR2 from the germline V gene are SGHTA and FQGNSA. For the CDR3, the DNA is TGTGCCAGCAGCAAAGGAGGTACTAGGGAGCAGTACTTC. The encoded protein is CASSKGGTREQYF.

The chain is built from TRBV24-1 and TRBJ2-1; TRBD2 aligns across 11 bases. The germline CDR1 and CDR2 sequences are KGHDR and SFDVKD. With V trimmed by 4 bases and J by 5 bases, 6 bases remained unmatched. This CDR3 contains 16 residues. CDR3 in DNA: TGTGCCACCAGTGACCGACTAGCGGGAATCAACAATGAGCAGTTCTTC. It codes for CATSDRLAGINNEQFF.

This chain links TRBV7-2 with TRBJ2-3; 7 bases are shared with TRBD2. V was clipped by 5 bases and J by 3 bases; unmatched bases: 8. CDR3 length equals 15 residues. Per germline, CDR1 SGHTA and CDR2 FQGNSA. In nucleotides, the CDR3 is TGTGCCAGCAGCATTAATGGGGGGGGGACAGATACGCAGTATTTT. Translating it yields CASSINGGGTDTQYF. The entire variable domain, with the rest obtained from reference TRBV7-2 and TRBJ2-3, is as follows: GAGVSQSPSNKVTEKGKDVELRCDPISGHTALYWYRQSLGQGLEFLIYFQGNSAPDKSGLPSDRFSAERTGGSVSTLTIQRTQQEDSAVYLCASSINGGGTDTQYFGPGTRLTVL.

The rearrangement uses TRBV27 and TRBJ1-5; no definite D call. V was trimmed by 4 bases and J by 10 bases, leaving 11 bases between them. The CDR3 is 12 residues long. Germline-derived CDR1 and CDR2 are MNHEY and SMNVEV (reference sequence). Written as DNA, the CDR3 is TGTGCCAGCAGTTCAACGGGTTCCCCCCAGCATTTT. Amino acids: CASSSTGSPQHF.

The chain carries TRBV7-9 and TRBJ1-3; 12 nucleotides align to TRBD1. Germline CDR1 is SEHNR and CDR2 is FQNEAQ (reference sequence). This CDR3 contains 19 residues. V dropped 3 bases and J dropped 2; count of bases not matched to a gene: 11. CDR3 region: CASSFAATGQGAAGNTIYF. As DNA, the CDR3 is TGTGCCAGCAGCTTCGCCGCTACGGGACAGGGGGCTGCTGGAAACACCATATATTTT.

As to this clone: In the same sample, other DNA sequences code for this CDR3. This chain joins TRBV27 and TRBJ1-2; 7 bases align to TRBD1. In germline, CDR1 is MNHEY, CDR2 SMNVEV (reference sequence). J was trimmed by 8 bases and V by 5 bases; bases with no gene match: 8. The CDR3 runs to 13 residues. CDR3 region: CASSNTGVGGYTF. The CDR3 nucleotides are TGTGCCAGCAGTAACACAGGGGTGGGAGGCTACACCTTC.

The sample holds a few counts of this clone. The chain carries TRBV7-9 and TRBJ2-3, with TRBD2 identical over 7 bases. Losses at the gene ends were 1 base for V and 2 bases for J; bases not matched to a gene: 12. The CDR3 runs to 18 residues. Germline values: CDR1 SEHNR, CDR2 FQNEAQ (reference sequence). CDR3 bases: TGTGCCAGCAGCTTAGGACTAGCAGCGGCACTGAACACAGATACGCAGTATTTT. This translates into CASSLGLAAALNTDTQYF.

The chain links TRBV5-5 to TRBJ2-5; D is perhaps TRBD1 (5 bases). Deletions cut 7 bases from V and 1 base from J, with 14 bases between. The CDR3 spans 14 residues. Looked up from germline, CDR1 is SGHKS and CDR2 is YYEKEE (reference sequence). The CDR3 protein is CASPIQDLQETQYF. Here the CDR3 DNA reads TGTGCCAGCCCGATACAGGACCTCCAAGAGACCCAGTACTTC.

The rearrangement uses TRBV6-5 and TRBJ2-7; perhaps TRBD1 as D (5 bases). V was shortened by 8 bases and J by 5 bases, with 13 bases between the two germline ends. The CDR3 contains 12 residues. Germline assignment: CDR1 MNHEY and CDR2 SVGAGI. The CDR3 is CASGPYRNEQYF. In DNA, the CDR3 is TGTGCCAGCGGACCTTACAGGAACGAGCAGTACTTC.

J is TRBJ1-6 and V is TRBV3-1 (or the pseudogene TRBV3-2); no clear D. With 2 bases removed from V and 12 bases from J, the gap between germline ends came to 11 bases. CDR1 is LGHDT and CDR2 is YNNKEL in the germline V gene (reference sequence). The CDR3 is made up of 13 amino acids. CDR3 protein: CASSQYAAGPLHF. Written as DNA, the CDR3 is TGTGCCAGCAGCCAATACGCGGCGGGACCCCTCCACTTT.

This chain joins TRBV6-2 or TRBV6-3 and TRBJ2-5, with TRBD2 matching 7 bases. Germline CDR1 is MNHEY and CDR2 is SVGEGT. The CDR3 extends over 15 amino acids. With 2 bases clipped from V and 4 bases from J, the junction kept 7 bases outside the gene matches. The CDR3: CASSYGAGAPETQYF. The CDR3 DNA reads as TGTGCCAGCAGTTACGGTGCGGGAGCCCCAGAGACCCAGTACTTC.

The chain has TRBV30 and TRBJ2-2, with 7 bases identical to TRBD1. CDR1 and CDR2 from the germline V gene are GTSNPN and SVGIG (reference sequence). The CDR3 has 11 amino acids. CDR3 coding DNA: TGTTCAGGGACAGACACCGGGGAGCTGTTTTTT. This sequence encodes CSGTDTGELFF.

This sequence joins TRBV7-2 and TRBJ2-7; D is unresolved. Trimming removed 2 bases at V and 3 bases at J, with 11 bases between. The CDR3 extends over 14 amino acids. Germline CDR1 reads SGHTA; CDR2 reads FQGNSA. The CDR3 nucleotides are TGTGCCAGCAGCTTAACGCAGTCAGACTACGAGCAGTACTTC. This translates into CASSLTQSDYEQYF.

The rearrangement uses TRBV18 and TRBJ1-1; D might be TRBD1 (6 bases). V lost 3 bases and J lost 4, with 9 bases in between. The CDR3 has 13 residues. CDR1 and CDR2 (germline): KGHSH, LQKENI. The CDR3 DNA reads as TGTGCCAGCTCACCGAGGGGGGGCACTGAAGCTTTCTTT. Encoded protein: CASSPRGGTEAFF. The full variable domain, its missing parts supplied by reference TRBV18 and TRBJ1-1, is NAGVMQNPRHLVRRRGQEARLRCSPMKGHSHVYWYRQLPEEGLKFMVYLQKENIIDESGMPKERFSAEFPKEGPSILRIQQVVRGDSAAYFCASSPRGGTEAFFGQGTRLTVV.

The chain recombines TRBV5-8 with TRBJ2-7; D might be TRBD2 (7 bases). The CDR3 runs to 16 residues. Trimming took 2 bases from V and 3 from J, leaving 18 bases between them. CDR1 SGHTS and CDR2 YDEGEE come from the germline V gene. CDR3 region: CASSFLGGARNYEQYF. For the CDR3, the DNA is TGTGCCAGCAGCTTTTTGGGGGGGGCGAGGAACTACGAGCAGTACTTC.

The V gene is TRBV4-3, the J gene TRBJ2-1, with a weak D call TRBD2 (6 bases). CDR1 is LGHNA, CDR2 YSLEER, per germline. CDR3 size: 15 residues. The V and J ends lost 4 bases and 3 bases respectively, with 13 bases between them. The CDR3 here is CASSRREKVYNEQFF. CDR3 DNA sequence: TGCGCCAGCAGCCGACGGGAGAAGGTCTACAATGAGCAGTTCTTC.

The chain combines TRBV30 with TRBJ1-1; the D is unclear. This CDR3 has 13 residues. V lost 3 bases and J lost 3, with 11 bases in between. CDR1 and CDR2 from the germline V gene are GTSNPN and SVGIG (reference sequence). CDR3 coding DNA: TGTGCCTGGAGCGCCGACTCCTACACTGAAGCTTTCTTT. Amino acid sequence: CAWSADSYTEAFF.

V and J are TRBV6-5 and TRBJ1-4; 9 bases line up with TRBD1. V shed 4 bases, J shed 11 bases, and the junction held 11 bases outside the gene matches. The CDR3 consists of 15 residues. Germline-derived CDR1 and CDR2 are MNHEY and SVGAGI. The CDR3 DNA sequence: TGTGCCAGCAGTTCTCCGGGACAGGGAGTGGAGAAACTGTTTTTT. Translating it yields CASSSPGQGVEKLFF.

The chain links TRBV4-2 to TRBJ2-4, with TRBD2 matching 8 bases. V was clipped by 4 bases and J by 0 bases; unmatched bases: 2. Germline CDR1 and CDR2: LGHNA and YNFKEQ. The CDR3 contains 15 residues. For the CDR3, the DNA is TGTGCCAGCAGCCCGGGGGGGGTAGCCAAAAACATTCAGTACTTC. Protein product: CASSPGGVAKNIQYF.

This CDR3 reads CASSLISGKGSGELFF. DNA of the CDR3: TGTGCCAGCAGCTTAATCAGCGGGAAGGGTTCCGGGGAGCTGTTTTTT. The genes are TRBV7-2 and TRBJ2-2, with 7 positions matching TRBD2. This CDR3 is 16 amino acids long. Germline-derived CDR1 and CDR2 are SGHTA and FQGNSA. V shed 2 bases, J shed 6 bases, and the junction held 9 bases outside the gene matches.

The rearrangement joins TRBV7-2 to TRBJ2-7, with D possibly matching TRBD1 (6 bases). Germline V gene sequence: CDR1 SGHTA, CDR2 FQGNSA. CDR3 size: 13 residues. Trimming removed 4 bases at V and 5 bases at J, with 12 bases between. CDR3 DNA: TGTGCCAGCAGCTCACGACAGGTCCACGAGCAGTACTTC. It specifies CASSSRQVHEQYF.

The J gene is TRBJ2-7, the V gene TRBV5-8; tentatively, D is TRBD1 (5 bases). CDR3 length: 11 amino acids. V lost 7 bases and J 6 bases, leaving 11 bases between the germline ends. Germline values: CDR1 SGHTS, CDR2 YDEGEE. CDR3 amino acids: CASEQGSEQYF. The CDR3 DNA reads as TGTGCCAGCGAGCAGGGCAGCGAGCAGTACTTC. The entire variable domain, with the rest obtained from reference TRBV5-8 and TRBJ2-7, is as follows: EAGVTQSPTHLIKTRGQQATLRCSPISGHTSVYWYQQALGLGLQFLLWYDEGEERNRGNFPPRFSGRQFPNYSSELNVNALELEDSALYLCASEQGSEQYFGPGTRLTVT.

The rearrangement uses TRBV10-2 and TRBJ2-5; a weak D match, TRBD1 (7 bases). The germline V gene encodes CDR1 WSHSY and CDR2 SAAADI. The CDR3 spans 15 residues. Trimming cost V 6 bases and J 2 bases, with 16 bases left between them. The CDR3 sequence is CASRGRDSKQETQYF. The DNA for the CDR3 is TGCGCCAGCAGGGGGCGGGACAGTAAACAAGAGACCCAGTACTTC.

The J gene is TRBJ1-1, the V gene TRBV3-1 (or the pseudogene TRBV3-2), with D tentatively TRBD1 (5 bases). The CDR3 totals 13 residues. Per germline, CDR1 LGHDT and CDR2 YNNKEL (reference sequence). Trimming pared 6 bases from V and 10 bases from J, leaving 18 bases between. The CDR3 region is CASRLHGGGVAFF. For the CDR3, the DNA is TGTGCCAGCAGACTCCACGGGGGGGGTGTAGCTTTCTTT.

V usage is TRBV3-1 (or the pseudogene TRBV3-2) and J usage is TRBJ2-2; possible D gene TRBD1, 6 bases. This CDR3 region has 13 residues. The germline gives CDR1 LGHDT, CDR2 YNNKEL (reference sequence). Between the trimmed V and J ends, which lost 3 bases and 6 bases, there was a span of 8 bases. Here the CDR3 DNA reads TGTGCCAGCAGCCAGGGGGCCGCCGGGGAGCTGTTTTTT. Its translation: CASSQGAAGELFF.

CDR3 residues: CASSLRYSGQENTEAFF. The CDR3 coding sequence is TGCGCCAGCAGCTTGAGGTACTCTGGACAGGAGAACACTGAAGCTTTCTTT. This chain connects TRBV5-1 to TRBJ1-1, with 7 bases lining up with TRBD1. The CDR3 consists of 17 residues. Trimming at V came to 1 base and at J to 1 base, leaving 10 bases not matched to a gene. Germline V gene sequence: CDR1 SGHRS, CDR2 YFSETQ.